This T cell receptor (beta chain) was recorded in a study of Tregs in tolerant kidney transplant recipients. Study-wide findings and caveats: Validation in larger populations is needed because few patients were studied. Antigen-driven expansion was suggested because donor-specific Tregs expanded more than all Tregs in tolerant patients. Expanding Tregs on activated donor B cells appeared to best identify donor-specific TCRbeta clones.

Before regulatory T cell sorting, thawed PBMCs rested overnight at 37°C in roughly 200 IU/ml IL-2. The J segment lost 3 bases and the V segment lost 5 bases, leaving 5 bases of the junction unmatched. CDR1 is MNHNY, CDR2 SVGAGI, per germline (reference sequence). CDR3 length equals 14 residues. Profiled with immunoSEQ multiplex PCR; TCRdb holds only in-frame clones, not every one. The sample includes some 74,000 clones, 91% seen only once; the top ten take approximately 0.37%. Worth noting for this clone: As yet, its antigen is unknown.

V usage is TRBV6-6 and J usage is TRBJ1-2, with 8 bases fitting TRBD1. The source is a human donor who received a combined kidney and bone marrow transplant. This material consisted of Tregs from blood, taken before the transplant. CDR3 loop: CASSLPTGDYGYTF. The CDR3 DNA reads TGTGCCAGCAGTCTTCCGACAGGGGACTATGGCTACACCTTC.